Presented here are 3 T cell receptor beta chains from one specimen sequenced in a study of cytomegalovirus exposure and HLA in healthy donors. The PCR used 60 Vbeta and 13 Jbeta primers. TCRdb's copy holds only in-frame clones and misses some; the assay was immunoSEQ multiplex PCR. The table has tens of thousands of clones, around three quarters seen once. Material for sequencing was PBMCs. Receptor source: a woman aged 55-70 years in good health and CMV-seropositive.

The chain uses TRBV7-9 and TRBJ1-5; D not certain. Germline V gene data show CDR1 as SEHNR and CDR2 as FQNEAQ (reference sequence). V lost 5 bases to trimming and J lost 5 bases, with 10 bases between them. The CDR3 has 13 residues. CDR3 bases: TGTGCCAGCAGCGCCCTGGCAGATCAGCCCCAGCATTTT. As protein: CASSALADQPQHF. Supplemented by reference TRBV7-9 and TRBJ1-5, the full variable domain reads DTGVSQNPRHKITKRGQNVTFRCDPISEHNRLYWYRQTLGQGPEFLTYFQNEAQLEKSRLLSDRFSAERPKGSFSTLEIQRTEQGDSAMYLCASSALADQPQHFGDGTRLSIL.

The J gene is TRBJ1-2, the V gene TRBV19; D unclear. Germline values: CDR1 LNHDA, CDR2 SQIVND (reference sequence). The CDR3 length is 13 residues. Between the trimmed V and J ends, which lost 3 bases and 8 bases, there was a span of 13 bases. Written as DNA, the CDR3 is TGTGCCAGTAGTATTGAGGGCAGAGGCGGCTACACCTTC. It is translated as CASSIEGRGGYTF.

V usage is TRBV2 and J usage is TRBJ1-5; the match to TRBD1 covers 7 bases. This CDR3 spans 13 amino acids. V dropped 6 bases and J dropped 8; count of bases not matched to a gene: 7. Germline values: CDR1 SNHLY, CDR2 FYNNEI. CDR3 sequence reads: CASSSGTVKPQHF. CDR3 nucleotides: TGTGCCAGCAGCTCCGGGACAGTTAAGCCCCAGCATTTT.